These 7 T cell receptor beta chains came from one sample sequenced in a study of cytomegalovirus exposure and HLA in healthy donors. Use of 60 Vbeta and 13 Jbeta primers characterized the PCR. Produced via immunoSEQ multiplex PCR; TCRdb's table is partial and in-frame only. The sample has about 140,000 clones; roughly 80% are singletons. The sample consisted of PBMCs. Receptor source: a man between 18 and 35 years old in good health and CMV-seronegative.

V and J are TRBV7-2 and TRBJ2-2; a weak D match, TRBD1 (5 bases). Per the germline V gene, CDR1 is SGHTA and CDR2 is FQGNSA. V lost 5 bases and J lost 3, with 13 bases in between. This CDR3 region has 15 residues. CDR3 region: CASSRPTEYTGELFF. The CDR3 nucleotides are TGTGCCAGCAGCAGACCGACAGAGTACACCGGGGAGCTGTTTTTT.

This chain connects TRBV7-2 to TRBJ1-1, with D perhaps TRBD1 (5 bases). This CDR3 has 13 amino acids. The germline CDR1 and CDR2 sequences are SGHTA and FQGNSA. Trimming removed 4 bases from V and 8 bases from J, with 14 bases in between. The CDR3 sequence: CASSSIRQFEAFF. The CDR3 DNA sequence: TGTGCCAGCAGCTCAATAAGACAGTTCGAAGCTTTCTTT.

The chain carries TRBV5-4 and TRBJ1-2, with 9 bases lining up with TRBD1. The germline gives CDR1 SGHNT, CDR2 YYREEE (reference sequence). The CDR3 extends over 15 amino acids. With 2 bases clipped from V and 6 bases from J, the junction kept 8 bases outside the gene matches. The CDR3 here is CASSFNYWTGDGYTF. CDR3 bases: TGTGCCAGCAGCTTTAATTATTGGACAGGGGATGGCTACACCTTC. The whole variable domain, remainder taken from reference TRBV5-4 and TRBJ1-2, is ETGVTQSPTHLIKTRGQQVTLRCSSQSGHNTVSWYQQALGQGPQFIFQYYREEENGRGNFPPRFSGLQFPNYSSELNVNALELDDSALYLCASSFNYWTGDGYTFGSGTRLTVV.

This rearrangement joins TRBV7-9 to TRBJ2-3; 10 nucleotides match TRBD1. The CDR3 has 16 residues. Trimming at V came to 1 base and at J to 4 bases, leaving 5 bases not matched to a gene. Per the germline V gene, CDR1 is SEHNR and CDR2 is FQNEAQ (reference sequence). Here the CDR3 reads CASSLGGQGIADTQYF. CDR3 sequence (DNA): TGTGCCAGCAGCTTAGGGGGACAGGGGATCGCAGATACGCAGTATTTT.

V and J are TRBV6-6 and TRBJ1-1; D gene ambiguous. With 4 bases removed from V and 7 bases from J, the gap between germline ends came to 10 bases. Germline CDR1 is MNHNY and CDR2 is SVGAGI (reference sequence). The CDR3 contains 12 residues. The CDR3 loop reads CASSFQRDEAFF. The CDR3 DNA follows: TGTGCCAGCAGTTTCCAGAGGGATGAAGCTTTCTTT.

V gene TRBV10-2 combines with J gene TRBJ1-5; D gene uncertain. V was cut by 3 bases and J by 2 bases, with 11 bases left in between. Germline CDR1 WSHSY, CDR2 SAAADI. The length of the CDR3 is 15 residues. CDR3 nucleotides: TGCGCCAGCAGTGAACGGTTGAGCGGCAATCAGCCCCAGCATTTT. Translated, it gives CASSERLSGNQPQHF.

The CDR3 region has the DNA TGCGCCAGCAGCTTAAGGAGGAATGAGCAGTTCTTC. Translation gives CASSLRRNEQFF. The chain employs TRBV4-1 and TRBJ2-1; possibly TRBD2 for D (5 bases). Germline values: CDR1 MGHRA, CDR2 YSYEKL. There are 12 residues in the CDR3. Trimming left V 5 bases short and J 7 bases short, with 9 bases between.